This T cell receptor (beta chain) was obtained from a study of post-analysis software for immune sequencing data. Study information: The patients showed relapsing-remitting, secondary progressive and progressive-relapsing multiple sclerosis courses.

This clonotype has more than one count but fewer than ten. Its antigen is unidentified. CDR3 length: 14 amino acids. The V segment lost 4 bases and the J segment 8 bases; nucleotides outside the gene matches: 6. Germline values: CDR1 SGDLS, CDR2 YYNGEE. Study results and caveats: Those with multiple sclerosis, the patient group, showed significantly lower normalized Chao1 diversity than controls. Controls had lower frequencies than patients of a handful of TRBV segments, which included TRBV5-6, TRBV5-1 and TRBV20-1. The F measure placed samples prepared in the same batch into strongly shared clusters.

Every TCR beta cDNA library bore unique molecular identifiers. The yield from about 1 to 10 million T cells was roughly 500,000 cDNA molecules in total. A single record per CDR3 protein comes from TCRdb applying MiXCR to the PCR reads. The table includes some 500,000 distinct CDR3 sequences, nearly 45% detected once. The sequenced sample consisted of blood. This sequence originates from a girl aged 5-17 years with multiple sclerosis. The chain combines TRBV9 with TRBJ1-6; 7 bases agree with TRBD1. The CDR3 region has the DNA TGTGCCAGCAGCCGGGACAGTAGGGATTCACCCCTCCACTTT. This codes for CASSRDSRDSPLHF.